One and the same sample provided the 12 T cell receptor beta chains below, sequenced in a study of cytomegalovirus exposure and HLA in healthy donors. The assay was immunoSEQ multiplex PCR, and TCRdb's table has in-frame clones only and misses some. The table has about 330,000 clones, 87% seen once. The sample was PBMCs. The origin of the receptors is a woman aged 30 to 39 in good health and CMV-seropositive.

This clone was seen a single time. The rearrangement uses TRBV20-1 and TRBJ2-5, with a possible D match to TRBD1 (5 bases). The CDR3 runs 11 residues. V was clipped by 7 bases and J by 0 bases, with 6 bases between them. The V gene's germline CDR1 is DFQATT and CDR2 SNEGSKA (reference sequence). The CDR3 loop reads CSDRYQETQYF. CDR3 in DNA: TGCAGTGACAGGTACCAAGAGACCCAGTACTTC.

This clone was seen more than once but under ten times. The chain joins TRBV5-1 to TRBJ2-6; TRBD1 matches at 9 bases. Trimming cost V 2 bases and J 4 bases; bases outside gene matches: 4. The CDR3 runs 16 residues. CDR1 is SGHRS and CDR2 is YFSETQ in the germline V gene. CDR3 DNA: TGCGCCAGCAGCTTCGAACAGGGGGCCGGGGCCAACGTCCTGACTTTC. Translation gives CASSFEQGAGANVLTF.

This chain joins TRBV10-3 and TRBJ1-1, with TRBD1 matching over 9 bases. V dropped 2 bases and J dropped 5; count of bases not matched to a gene: 6. The CDR3 is 15 amino acids. Looked up from germline, CDR1 is ENHRY and CDR2 is SYGVKD. CDR3 amino acids: CAISERGQGITEAFF. The CDR3 nucleotides read TGTGCCATCAGTGAGCGGGGACAGGGTATTACTGAAGCTTTCTTT.

This clone has only a few counts. This rearrangement joins TRBV2 to TRBJ1-5; D not certain. V was pared by 4 bases and J by 9 bases, with 16 bases between. Germline CDR1 is SNHLY and CDR2 is FYNNEI. CDR3 length equals 14 residues. CDR3 sequence reads: CASSGEPQPGPQHF. The CDR3 DNA reads as TGTGCCAGCAGTGGGGAACCACAGCCGGGGCCCCAGCATTTT. Full variable domain (missing parts from reference TRBV2 and TRBJ1-5): EPEVTQTPSHQVTQMGQEVILRCVPISNHLYFYWYRQILGQKVEFLVSFYNNEISEKSEIFDDQFSVERPDGSNFTLKIRSTKLEDSAMYFCASSGEPQPGPQHFGDGTRLSIL.

This clone has only a few counts. Different DNA sequences within this sample yield the same CDR3. This sequence joins TRBV28 and TRBJ2-7; D is unclear. CDR1 is MDHEN, CDR2 SYDVKM, per germline. The CDR3 sequence is 11 residues long. V dropped 1 base and J dropped 7 bases, with 5 bases sitting between them. CDR3 sequence reads: CASSLLGEQYF. CDR3 sequence (DNA): TGTGCCAGCAGTTTATTGGGGGAGCAGTACTTC.

The chain has TRBV29-1 and TRBJ2-3; the match to TRBD2 covers 13 bases. CDR3 size: 15 residues. V lost 4 bases, J lost 5 bases, and 6 bases stayed unmatched. CDR1 is SQVTM and CDR2 is ANQGSEA in the germline V gene. The CDR3 bases are TGCAGCGTTGTCGGACTAGCGGGAGTTATAGATACGCAGTATTTT. Translation gives CSVVGLAGVIDTQYF.

The rearrangement uses TRBV5-1 and TRBJ2-5; 15 positions match TRBD2. V was clipped by 3 bases and J by 0 bases; unmatched bases: 3. The germline CDR1 and CDR2 sequences are SGHRS and YFSETQ. This CDR3 region has 17 residues. The CDR3, as DNA: TGCGCCAGCAGCTCGGGACTAGCGGGGGGTAACCAAGAGACCCAGTACTTC. Translating gives CASSSGLAGGNQETQYF.

There are a few counts of this clone. The chain carries TRBV27 and TRBJ2-7; 15 bases are shared with TRBD2. The V and J ends lost 6 bases and 3 bases, in that order; junction bases with no gene match: 6. Germline lookup yields CDR1 MNHEY and CDR2 SMNVEV (reference sequence). The CDR3 consists of 16 residues. Here the CDR3 reads CASRLGLAGGSYEQYF. Written as DNA, the CDR3 is TGTGCCAGCAGACTCGGACTAGCGGGAGGGAGCTACGAGCAGTACTTC.

The chain employs TRBV5-4 and TRBJ2-1, with 7 bases aligning to TRBD1. The length of the CDR3 is 13 residues. The germline gives CDR1 SGHNT, CDR2 YYREEE (reference sequence). The trim removed 2 bases at V and 6 bases at J, leaving 2 bases unmatched. The CDR3, as DNA: TGTGCCAGCAGCTTCGCAGGGGGCAATGAGCAGTTCTTC. Translated, it gives CASSFAGGNEQFF.

The chain couples TRBV27 to TRBJ2-4; 9 bases are a match to TRBD1. Germline V gene data show CDR1 as MNHEY and CDR2 as SMNVEV (reference sequence). V gave up 7 bases and J gave up 9 bases; unmatched junction bases: 13. This CDR3 contains 15 residues. CDR3 DNA: TGTGCCAGCACCGCCTGGGGACAGGGAAGTGTCATTCAGTACTTC. It is translated as CASTAWGQGSVIQYF.

The J gene is TRBJ2-5, the V gene TRBV18, with D unresolved. V shed 6 bases and J shed 5 bases, with 7 bases lying between them. This CDR3 is built from 11 residues. The germline V gene has CDR1 KGHSH and CDR2 LQKENI. In DNA, the CDR3 is TGTGCCAGCTCCACCTCTGAGACCCAGTACTTC. Translation gives CASSTSETQYF.

The CDR3 coding sequence is TGTGCCAGTAGGGGGACAGTTTGGGCCAGCGGGGAGCTGTTTTTT. Translating gives CASRGTVWASGELFF. The chain has TRBV19 and TRBJ2-2; the match to TRBD1 covers 7 bases. J lost 7 bases, V lost 6 bases, and 11 bases had no gene match. Germline CDR1 LNHDA, CDR2 SQIVND (reference sequence). The CDR3 extends over 15 amino acids.